The 32 T cell receptor beta chains listed next were all sequenced from one sample in a study of radiotherapy plus CTLA-4 blockade in lung cancer. TCRdb's table, derived via immunoSEQ multiplex PCR, lists solely in-frame clones and lacks some. This sample has about 62,000 clones, with roughly 77% found just once. Source: peripheral blood, taken from a patient treated with radiotherapy plus ipilimumab. Source of these receptors: a human donor with non-small cell lung cancer who had a complete response to radiotherapy plus ipilimumab.

J is TRBJ1-1 and V is TRBV2; possible D gene TRBD1, 6 bases. The CDR3 is 14 residues long. V lost 5 bases to trimming and J lost 1 base, with 11 bases between them. Germline V gene data show CDR1 as SNHLY and CDR2 as FYNNEI. The CDR3: CASSNRAQNTEAFF. CDR3 sequence (DNA): TGTGCCAGCAGTAACAGGGCTCAGAACACTGAAGCTTTCTTT.

The CDR3 loop reads CASRPDTNYGYTF. The CDR3 nucleotides are TGCGCCAGCCGCCCGGACACCAACTATGGCTACACCTTC. The rearrangement uses TRBV5-1 and TRBJ1-2, with D perhaps matching TRBD1 (5 bases). The CDR3 contains 13 residues. CDR1 is SGHRS, CDR2 YFSETQ, per germline. V was cut by 7 bases and J by 2 bases, with 12 bases left in between.

The J gene is TRBJ1-1, the V gene TRBV5-6; 7 positions match TRBD1. The germline V gene encodes CDR1 SGHDT and CDR2 YYEEEE. Trimming took 3 bases from V and 7 from J; bases not matched to a gene: 3. The CDR3 runs to 12 residues. DNA for the CDR3: TGTGCCAGCAGCTCGGGACAGTATGAAGCTTTCTTT. This encodes CASSSGQYEAFF.

This chain links TRBV7-9 with TRBJ1-5; the D gene is possibly TRBD1 (6 bases). With 1 base removed from V and 4 bases from J, the gap between germline ends came to 8 bases. The CDR3 is made up of 14 amino acids. The germline gives CDR1 SEHNR, CDR2 FQNEAQ (reference sequence). The CDR3 bases are TGTGCCAGCAGCTTAGGTACAGGGAATCAGCCCCAGCATTTT. This gives the protein CASSLGTGNQPQHF.

The rearrangement uses TRBV4-1 and TRBJ1-2, with D uncertain. This CDR3 is built from 12 residues. Trimming removed 0 bases from V and 8 bases from J, with 7 bases in between. Germline assignment: CDR1 MGHRA and CDR2 YSYEKL. The CDR3: CASSQERYGYTF. Here the CDR3 DNA reads TGCGCCAGCAGCCAAGAAAGGTACGGCTACACCTTC.

The chain has TRBV20-1 and TRBJ2-5, with D possibly being TRBD1 (6 bases). The CDR3 is 11 amino acids. The germline gives CDR1 DFQATT, CDR2 SNEGSKA (reference sequence). CDR3 sequence reads: CSGTLQETQYF. CDR3 in DNA: TGCAGCGGGACACTCCAAGAGACCCAGTACTTC.

There are a few counts of this clone. This rearrangement joins TRBV19 to TRBJ1-2, with 7 nucleotides matching TRBD1. CDR3 length equals 15 residues. CDR1 and CDR2 from the germline V gene are LNHDA and SQIVND (reference sequence). V was pared by 8 bases and J by 5 bases, with 14 bases of the junction left unmatched. The CDR3 loop is CASRIIGGDRYGYTF. The CDR3 coding sequence is TGTGCCAGTCGCATTATAGGGGGCGATCGATATGGCTACACCTTC.

V is TRBV30 and J is TRBJ2-7; no firm D call. With 0 bases removed from V and 4 bases from J, the gap between germline ends came to 4 bases. CDR1 and CDR2 (germline): GTSNPN, SVGIG (reference sequence). This CDR3 spans 11 amino acids. CDR3 bases: TGTGCCTGGAGTGTCCGGTACGAGCAGTACTTC. Translating gives CAWSVRYEQYF.

The J gene is TRBJ2-2, the V gene TRBV4-3; 9 bases agree with TRBD2. The CDR3 spans 18 residues. With 0 bases clipped from V and 2 bases from J, the junction kept 7 bases outside the gene matches. Germline values: CDR1 LGHNA, CDR2 YSLEER. The CDR3, as DNA: TGCGCCAGCAGCCAAGAAATCGGGCTAGCGGGAAACACCGGGGAGCTGTTTTTT. It specifies CASSQEIGLAGNTGELFF.

This sequence joins TRBV27 and TRBJ2-1; perhaps TRBD2 as D (5 bases). Germline V gene data show CDR1 as MNHEY and CDR2 as SMNVEV (reference sequence). Trimming took 6 bases from V and 4 from J, leaving 22 bases between them. The CDR3 extends over 17 amino acids. The chain's CDR3 is CASSRPRTDYYYNEQFF. In DNA form, the CDR3 reads TGTGCCAGCAGCCGTCCTCGGACTGACTACTATTACAATGAGCAGTTCTTC.

This chain joins TRBV30 and TRBJ1-5; 9 nucleotides agree with TRBD1. Germline CDR1 and CDR2: GTSNPN and SVGIG (reference sequence). The CDR3 length is 15 residues. The trim removed 5 bases at V and 2 bases at J, leaving 7 bases unmatched. CDR3 protein: CAWGTGGGGNQPQHF. In DNA form, the CDR3 reads TGTGCCTGGGGTACAGGGGGCGGTGGCAATCAGCCCCAGCATTTT.

This clone was seen a few times. The chain joins TRBV6-1 to TRBJ2-7; the match to TRBD1 covers 9 bases. The junction had 8 bases not matched to a gene; V was cut back by 2 bases and J by 9 bases. This CDR3 is built from 14 residues. Germline V lookup: CDR1 MNHNS, CDR2 SASEGT. CDR3 in amino acids: CASSEMSTGGLQYV. The DNA for the CDR3 is TGTGCCAGCAGTGAAATGAGTACAGGGGGCTTGCAGTACGTC.

This chain joins TRBV11-2 and TRBJ1-3; 12 bases match TRBD1. Unmatched junction bases numbered 7, after V lost 3 bases and J lost 1 base. Germline-derived CDR1 and CDR2 are SGHAT and FQNNGV. The length of the CDR3 is 18 residues. The CDR3 sequence is CASSLGTGGVASGNTIYF. As DNA, the CDR3 is TGTGCCAGCAGCTTGGGGACAGGGGGCGTCGCGTCTGGAAACACCATATATTTT.

This sequence joins TRBV30 and TRBJ2-4; no firm D call. CDR1 is GTSNPN, CDR2 SVGIG, per germline (reference sequence). This CDR3 is 11 amino acids long. The ends were cut back, 0 bases at V and 3 bases at J, with 0 bases in the middle. CDR3 amino acids: CAWSVKNIQYF. CDR3 bases: TGTGCCTGGAGTGTCAAAAACATTCAGTACTTC.

The J gene is TRBJ2-7, the V gene TRBV11-2; 7 positions agree with TRBD1. The CDR3 covers 15 residues. Losses at the gene ends were 0 bases for V and 3 bases for J; bases not matched to a gene: 5. Germline CDR1 reads SGHAT; CDR2 reads FQNNGV. DNA of the CDR3: TGTGCCAGCAGCTTAGATCGAGACAGGGTCTACGAGCAGTACTTC. This gives the protein CASSLDRDRVYEQYF.

This rearrangement joins TRBV19 to TRBJ2-5, with D unclear. V dropped 3 bases and J dropped 1 base, with 3 bases sitting between them. The CDR3 contains 12 residues. Germline V gene lookup returns CDR1 LNHDA and CDR2 SQIVND (reference sequence). CDR3: CASSMVQETQYF. The CDR3 DNA reads as TGTGCCAGTAGTATGGTCCAAGAGACCCAGTACTTC.

The V and J genes are TRBV6-5 and TRBJ2-7; 10 bases are shared with TRBD2. The germline V gene has CDR1 MNHEY and CDR2 SVGAGI. The junction had 0 bases not matched to a gene; V was cut back by 5 bases and J by 2 bases. This CDR3 contains 13 residues. CDR3 residues: CASSTSGAYEQYF. In DNA form, the CDR3 reads TGTGCCAGCAGTACTAGCGGGGCCTACGAGCAGTACTTC.

The chain links TRBV29-1 to TRBJ1-2; 8 nucleotides line up with TRBD1. Germline V gene lookup returns CDR1 SQVTM and CDR2 ANQGSEA. V trimming: 3 bases; J trimming: 6 bases; junction bases outside the gene matches: 12. The CDR3 loop spans 15 amino acids. CDR3: CSVDVSGGLGNGYTF. CDR3 coding DNA: TGCAGCGTTGATGTCTCAGGGGGCTTAGGGAATGGCTACACCTTC.

This chain links TRBV7-2 with TRBJ1-2, with a possible D match to TRBD1 (6 bases). CDR1 is SGHTA, CDR2 FQGNSA, per germline. The ends were cut back, 6 bases at V and 4 bases at J, with 15 bases in the middle. This CDR3 region has 14 residues. The DNA for the CDR3 is TGTGCCAGCAGTTCTCAGGGGACCATCTATGGCTACACCTTC. Its protein is CASSSQGTIYGYTF.

This sequence joins TRBV9 and TRBJ2-3; 11 bases agree with TRBD2. Trimming at V came to 4 bases and at J to 0 bases, leaving 7 bases not matched to a gene. The CDR3 covers 17 residues. Germline V CDR1 and CDR2: SGDLS, YYNGEE. CDR3 bases: TGTGCCAGCAGCATCGGGACTAGCGGTAGTAGCACAGATACGCAGTATTTT. This gives the protein CASSIGTSGSSTDTQYF.

This chain uses TRBV14 with TRBJ1-5, with D possibly matching TRBD1 (5 bases). The germline V gene encodes CDR1 SGHDN and CDR2 FVKESK. The CDR3 sequence is 13 residues long. V lost 2 bases and J lost 7, with 9 bases in between. The CDR3 DNA sequence: TGTGCCAGCAGCCAAACCGAGGGGCAGCCCCAGCATTTT. Translation gives CASSQTEGQPQHF.

The J gene is TRBJ2-7, the V gene TRBV6-5, with 7 positions matching TRBD2. V lost 0 bases, J lost 7 bases, and 9 bases stayed unmatched. CDR3 size: 15 residues. Germline assignment: CDR1 MNHEY and CDR2 SVGAGI. The CDR3 spells CASSYSGGTLREQYF. The CDR3 coding sequence is TGTGCCAGCAGTTACTCGGGAGGGACCTTACGGGAGCAGTACTTC.

This clone has just a few counts. V and J are TRBV19 and TRBJ1-2; tentatively, D is TRBD1 (6 bases). CDR3 length: 13 residues. Germline values: CDR1 LNHDA, CDR2 SQIVND (reference sequence). V dropped 6 bases and J dropped 4 bases, with 12 bases sitting between them. The CDR3 here is CASSLQGTYGYTF. CDR3 bases: TGTGCCAGTAGCTTACAGGGAACCTATGGCTACACCTTC.

This chain joins TRBV9 and TRBJ2-6; 8 bases line up with TRBD1. The CDR3 has 18 amino acids. Trimming took 0 bases from V and 2 from J; bases not matched to a gene: 7. Germline CDR1 reads SGDLS; CDR2 reads YYNGEE. CDR3 protein: CASSVGSQGATGANVLTF. The CDR3 nucleotides read TGTGCCAGCAGCGTAGGTTCTCAGGGGGCCACTGGGGCCAACGTCCTGACTTTC.

The chain carries TRBV13 and TRBJ2-1; 11 positions match TRBD2. The CDR3 consists of 17 residues. The germline V gene has CDR1 PRHDT and CDR2 FYEKMQ (reference sequence). V shed 1 base, J shed 1 base, and the junction held 3 bases outside the gene matches. This CDR3 reads CASSLVSSGGSYNEQFF. CDR3 DNA: TGTGCCAGCAGCTTAGTGTCTAGCGGGGGGTCCTACAATGAGCAGTTCTTC.

This chain connects TRBV28 to TRBJ1-5; D unresolved. Germline CDR1 is MDHEN and CDR2 is SYDVKM. The V gene lost 7 bases and the J gene lost 0 bases, with 10 bases spanning the gap. The CDR3 totals 14 residues. CDR3 amino acids: CASIRDGSNQPQHF. The CDR3 DNA reads TGTGCCAGCATCCGAGACGGTAGCAATCAGCCCCAGCATTTT.

V usage is TRBV5-4 and J usage is TRBJ2-6; a possible D gene is TRBD1 (5 bases). The CDR3 runs 16 residues. V was trimmed by 4 bases and J by 1 base, leaving 12 bases between them. Germline values: CDR1 SGHNT, CDR2 YYREEE (reference sequence). CDR3 sequence reads: CASSMDTSSGANVLTF. The CDR3 DNA reads as TGTGCCAGCAGCATGGACACCTCTTCTGGGGCCAACGTCCTGACTTTC. Filled out from reference TRBV5-4 and TRBJ2-6, the complete variable domain reads ETGVTQSPTHLIKTRGQQVTLRCSSQSGHNTVSWYQQALGQGPQFIFQYYREEENGRGNFPPRFSGLQFPNYSSELNVNALELDDSALYLCASSMDTSSGANVLTFGAGSRLTVL.

The V and J genes are TRBV5-1 and TRBJ1-4, with D hard to call. The CDR3 extends over 14 amino acids. CDR1 is SGHRS, CDR2 YFSETQ, per germline. The V end was cut by 3 bases, the J end by 3 bases, with 9 bases between. The CDR3 region is CASSSGDSNEKLFF. DNA for the CDR3: TGCGCCAGCAGCTCAGGTGACTCTAATGAAAAACTGTTTTTT.

This chain uses TRBV11-3 with TRBJ2-1; the match to TRBD2 covers 14 bases. V dropped 1 base and J dropped 3; count of bases not matched to a gene: 11. The germline CDR1 and CDR2 sequences are SGHNT and YENEEA. The length of the CDR3 is 20 residues. The CDR3 nucleotides are TGTGCCAGCAGCTTAGTGTGGGGACTAGCGGGAGACTCCGACTACAATGAGCAGTTCTTC. Translated: CASSLVWGLAGDSDYNEQFF.

Here the CDR3 reads CSVGAWSNQPQHF. The CDR3 DNA is TGCAGCGTTGGGGCCTGGAGCAATCAGCCCCAGCATTTT. The chain carries TRBV29-1 and TRBJ1-5; no reliable D call. The CDR3 covers 13 residues. Trimming removed 4 bases at V and 1 base at J, with 8 bases between. The germline V gene encodes CDR1 SQVTM and CDR2 ANQGSEA. Combining the CDR3 with reference TRBV29-1 and TRBJ1-5 gives the whole variable domain SAVISQKPSRDICQRGTSLTIQCQVDSQVTMMFWYRQQPGQSLTLIATANQGSEATYESGFVIDKFPISRPNLTFSTLTVSNMSPEDSSIYLCSVGAWSNQPQHFGDGTRLSIL.

In its sample, this clone was seen once. The CDR3 loop reads CASSSENTEAFF. CDR3 in DNA: TGTGCCAGCAGCTCAGAGAACACTGAAGCTTTCTTT. This chain links TRBV7-9 with TRBJ1-1; the D is unclear. V lost 4 bases and J 1 base, leaving 4 bases between the germline ends. CDR3 length equals 12 residues. The V gene's germline CDR1 is SEHNR and CDR2 FQNEAQ (reference sequence). Variable domain in full (rest from reference TRBV7-9 and TRBJ1-1): DTGVSQNPRHKITKRGQNVTFRCDPISEHNRLYWYRQTLGQGPEFLTYFQNEAQLEKSRLLSDRFSAERPKGSFSTLEIQRTEQGDSAMYLCASSSENTEAFFGQGTRLTVV.

J is TRBJ2-7 and V is TRBV5-1; D could derive from TRBD1 or TRBD2 (5 bases each). The V gene lost 4 bases and the J gene lost 6 bases, with 11 bases spanning the gap. Germline CDR1 and CDR2: SGHRS and YFSETQ. The CDR3 spans 12 residues. This chain's CDR3 is CASSLPGPEQYV. DNA for the CDR3: TGCGCCAGCAGCCTTCCGGGGCCCGAGCAGTACGTC.